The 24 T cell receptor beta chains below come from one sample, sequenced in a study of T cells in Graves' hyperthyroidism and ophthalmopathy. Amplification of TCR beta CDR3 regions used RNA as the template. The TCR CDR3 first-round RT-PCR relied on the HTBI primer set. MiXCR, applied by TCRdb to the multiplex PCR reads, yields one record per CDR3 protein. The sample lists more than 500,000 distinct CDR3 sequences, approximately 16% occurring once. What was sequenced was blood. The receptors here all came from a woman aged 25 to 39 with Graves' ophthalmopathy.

The CDR3 bases are TGCAGTGCTAGAGAGACAGGGGACACCGGGGAGCTGTTTTTT. The encoded protein is CSARETGDTGELFF. The rearrangement links TRBV20-1 to TRBJ2-2, with 8 bases matching TRBD1. The germline V gene encodes CDR1 DFQATT and CDR2 SNEGSKA (reference sequence). CDR3 size: 14 residues. V lost 0 bases and J lost 3; bases outside the gene matches: 0.

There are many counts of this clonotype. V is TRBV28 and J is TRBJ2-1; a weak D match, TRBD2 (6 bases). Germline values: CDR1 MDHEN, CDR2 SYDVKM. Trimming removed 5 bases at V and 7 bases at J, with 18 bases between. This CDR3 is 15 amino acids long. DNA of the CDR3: TGTGCCAGCAGTCGAATGGGAGGAGGGAATAATGAGCAGTTCTTC. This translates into CASSRMGGGNNEQFF. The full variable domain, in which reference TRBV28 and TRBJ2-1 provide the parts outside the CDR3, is DVKVTQSSRYLVKRTGEKVFLECVQDMDHENMFWYRQDPGLGLRLIYFSYDVKMKEKGDIPEGYSVSREKKERFSLILESASTNQTSMYLCASSRMGGGNNEQFFGPGTRLTVL.

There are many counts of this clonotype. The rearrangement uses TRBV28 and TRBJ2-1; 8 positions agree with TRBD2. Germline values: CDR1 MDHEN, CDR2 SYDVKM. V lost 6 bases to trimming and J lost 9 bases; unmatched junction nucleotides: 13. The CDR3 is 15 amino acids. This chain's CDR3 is CASRVPGLGLIEQFF. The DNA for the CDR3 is TGTGCCAGCAGGGTCCCGGGACTAGGATTGATTGAGCAGTTCTTC.

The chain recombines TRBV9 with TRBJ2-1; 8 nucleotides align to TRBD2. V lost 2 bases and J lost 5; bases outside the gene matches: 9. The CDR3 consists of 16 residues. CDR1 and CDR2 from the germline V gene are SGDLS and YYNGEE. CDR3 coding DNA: TGTGCCAGCAGCGTGGGGTCAGCGGGAGTCGACAATGAGCAGTTCTTC. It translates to CASSVGSAGVDNEQFF.

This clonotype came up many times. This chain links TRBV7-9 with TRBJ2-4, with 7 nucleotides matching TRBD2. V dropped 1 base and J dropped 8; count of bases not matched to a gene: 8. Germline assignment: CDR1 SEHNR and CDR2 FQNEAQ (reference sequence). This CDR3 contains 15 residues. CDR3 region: CASSLDTPGRDIQYF. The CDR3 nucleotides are TGTGCCAGCAGCTTAGACACCCCGGGGAGGGACATTCAGTACTTC.

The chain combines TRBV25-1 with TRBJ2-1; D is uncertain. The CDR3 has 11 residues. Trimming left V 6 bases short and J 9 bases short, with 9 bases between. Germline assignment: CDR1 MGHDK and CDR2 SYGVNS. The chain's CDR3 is CASRETGEQFF. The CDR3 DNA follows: TGTGCCAGCAGGGAAACTGGTGAGCAGTTCTTC.

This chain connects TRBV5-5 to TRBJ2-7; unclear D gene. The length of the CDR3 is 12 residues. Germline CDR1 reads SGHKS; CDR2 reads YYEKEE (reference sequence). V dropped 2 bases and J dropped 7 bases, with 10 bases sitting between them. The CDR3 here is CASSFPDGEQYF. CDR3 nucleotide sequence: TGTGCCAGCAGCTTTCCAGATGGTGAGCAGTACTTC.

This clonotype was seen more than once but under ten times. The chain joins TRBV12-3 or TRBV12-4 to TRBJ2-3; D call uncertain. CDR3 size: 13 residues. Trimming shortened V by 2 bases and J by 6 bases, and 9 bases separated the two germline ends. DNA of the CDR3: TGTGCCAGCAGTTTACCCACATCGGATACGCAGTATTTT. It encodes CASSLPTSDTQYF.

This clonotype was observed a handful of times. The CDR3 bases are TGTGCCAGCAGTTTCCAAGCGGGAGGGCCTCGGGACATTCAGTACTTC. Translation gives CASSFQAGGPRDIQYF. This sequence joins TRBV6-1 and TRBJ2-4, with TRBD2 matching 10 bases. Per the germline V gene, CDR1 is MNHNS and CDR2 is SASEGT. CDR3 length equals 16 residues. V gave up 5 bases and J gave up 8 bases; unmatched junction bases: 12.

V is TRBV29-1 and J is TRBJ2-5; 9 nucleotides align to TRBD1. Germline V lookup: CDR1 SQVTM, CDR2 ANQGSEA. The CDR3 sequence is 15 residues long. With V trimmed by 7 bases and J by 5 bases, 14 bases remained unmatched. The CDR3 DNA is TGCAGCGCTCGACAGGGGGTACTTCTAGGCGAGACCCAGTACTTC. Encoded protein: CSARQGVLLGETQYF.

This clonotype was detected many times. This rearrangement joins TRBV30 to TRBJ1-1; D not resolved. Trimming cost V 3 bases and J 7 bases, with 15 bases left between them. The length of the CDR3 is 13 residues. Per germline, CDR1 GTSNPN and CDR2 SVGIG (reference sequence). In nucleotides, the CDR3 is TGTGCCTGGAGAGGTAGAGGTTGGGGTGAAGCTTTCTTT. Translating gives CAWRGRGWGEAFF. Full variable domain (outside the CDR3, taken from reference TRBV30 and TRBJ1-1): SQTIHQWPATLVQPVGSPLSLECTVEGTSNPNLYWYRQAAGRGLQLLFYSVGIGQISSEVPQNLSASRPQDRQFILSSKKLLLSDSGFYLCAWRGRGWGEAFFGQGTRLTVV.

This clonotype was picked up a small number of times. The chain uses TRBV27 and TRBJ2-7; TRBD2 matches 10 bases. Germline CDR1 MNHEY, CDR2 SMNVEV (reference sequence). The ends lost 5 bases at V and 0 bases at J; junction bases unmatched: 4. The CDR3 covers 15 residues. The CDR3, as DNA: TGTGCCAGCAGTCCACTAGCGGGGCGCTCCTACGAGCAGTACTTC. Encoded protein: CASSPLAGRSYEQYF.

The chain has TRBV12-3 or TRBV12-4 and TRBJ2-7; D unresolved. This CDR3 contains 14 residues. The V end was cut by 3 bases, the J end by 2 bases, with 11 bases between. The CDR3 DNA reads TGTGCCAGCAGTTTCAGACACGGCACCTACGAGCAGTACTTC. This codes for CASSFRHGTYEQYF.

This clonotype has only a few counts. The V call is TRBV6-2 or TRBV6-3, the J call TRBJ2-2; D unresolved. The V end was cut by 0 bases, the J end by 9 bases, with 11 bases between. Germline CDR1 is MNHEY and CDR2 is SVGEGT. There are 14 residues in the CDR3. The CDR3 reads CASSYSSTTRELFF. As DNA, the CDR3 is TGTGCCAGCAGTTACTCTTCTACAACCCGGGAGCTGTTTTTT.

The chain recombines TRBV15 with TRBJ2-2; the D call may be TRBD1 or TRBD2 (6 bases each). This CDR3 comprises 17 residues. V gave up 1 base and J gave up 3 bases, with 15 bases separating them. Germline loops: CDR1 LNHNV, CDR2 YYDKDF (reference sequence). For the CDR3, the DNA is TGTGCCACCAGCAGAGGGGGGCTAGCGAGCGACACCGGGGAGCTGTTTTTT. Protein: CATSRGGLASDTGELFF.

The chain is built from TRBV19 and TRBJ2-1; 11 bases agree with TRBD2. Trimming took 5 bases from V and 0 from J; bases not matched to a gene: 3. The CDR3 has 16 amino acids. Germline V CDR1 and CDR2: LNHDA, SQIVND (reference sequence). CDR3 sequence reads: CASSATSGNSYNEQFF. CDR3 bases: TGTGCCAGTAGTGCGACTAGCGGGAACTCCTACAATGAGCAGTTCTTC.

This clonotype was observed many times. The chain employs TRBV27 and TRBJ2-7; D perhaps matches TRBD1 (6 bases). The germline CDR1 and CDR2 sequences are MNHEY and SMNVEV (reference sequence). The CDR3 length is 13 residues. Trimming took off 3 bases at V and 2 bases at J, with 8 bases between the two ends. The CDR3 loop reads CASSLWGPYEQYF. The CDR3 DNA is TGTGCCAGCAGTTTGTGGGGGCCCTACGAGCAGTACTTC.

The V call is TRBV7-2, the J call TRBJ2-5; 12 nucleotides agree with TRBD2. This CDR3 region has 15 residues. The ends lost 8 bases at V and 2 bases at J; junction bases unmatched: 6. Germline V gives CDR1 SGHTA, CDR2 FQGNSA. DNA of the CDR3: TGTGCCAGCGGACTAGCGGGAATTAAACAAGAGACCCAGTACTTC. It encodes CASGLAGIKQETQYF.

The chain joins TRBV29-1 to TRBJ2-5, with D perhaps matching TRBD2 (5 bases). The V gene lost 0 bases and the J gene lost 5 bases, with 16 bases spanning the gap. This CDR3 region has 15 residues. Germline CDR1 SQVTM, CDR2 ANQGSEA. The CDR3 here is CSVEDFGVDSETQYF. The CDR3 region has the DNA TGCAGCGTTGAAGATTTCGGGGTAGATTCCGAGACCCAGTACTTC.

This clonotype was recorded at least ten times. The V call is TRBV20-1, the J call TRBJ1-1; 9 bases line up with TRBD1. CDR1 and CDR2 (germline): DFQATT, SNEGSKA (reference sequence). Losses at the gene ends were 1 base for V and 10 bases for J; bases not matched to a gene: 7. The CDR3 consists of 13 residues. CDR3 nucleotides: TGCAGTGCTAGAGGACAGGGGGGCTATTCAGCTTTCTTT. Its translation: CSARGQGGYSAFF.

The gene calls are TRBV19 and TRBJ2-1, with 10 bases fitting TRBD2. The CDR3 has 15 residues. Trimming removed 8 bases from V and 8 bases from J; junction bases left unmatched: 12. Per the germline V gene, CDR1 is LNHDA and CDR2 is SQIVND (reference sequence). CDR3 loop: CASPPLAGPWDEQFF. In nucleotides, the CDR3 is TGTGCCAGTCCCCCACTAGCGGGGCCTTGGGATGAGCAGTTCTTC.

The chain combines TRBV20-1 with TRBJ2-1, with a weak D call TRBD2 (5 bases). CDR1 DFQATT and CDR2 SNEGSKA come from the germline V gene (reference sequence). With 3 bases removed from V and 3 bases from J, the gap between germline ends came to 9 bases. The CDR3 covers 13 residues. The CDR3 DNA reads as TGCAGTGCTAGCGACGGGGACTACAATGAGCAGTTCTTC. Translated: CSASDGDYNEQFF.

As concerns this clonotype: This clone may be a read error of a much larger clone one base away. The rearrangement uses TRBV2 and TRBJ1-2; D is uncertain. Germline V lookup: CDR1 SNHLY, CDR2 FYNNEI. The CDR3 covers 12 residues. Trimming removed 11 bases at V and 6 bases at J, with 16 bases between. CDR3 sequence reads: CAGGPGSDGYTF. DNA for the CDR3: TGTGCCGGCGGGCCCGGCTCGGATGGCTACACCTTC. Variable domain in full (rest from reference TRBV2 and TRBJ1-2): EPEVTQTPSHQVTQMGQEVILRCVPISNHLYFYWYRQILGQKVEFLVSFYNNEISEKSEIFDDQFSVERPDGSNFTLKIRSTKLEDSAMYFCAGGPGSDGYTFGSGTRLTVV.

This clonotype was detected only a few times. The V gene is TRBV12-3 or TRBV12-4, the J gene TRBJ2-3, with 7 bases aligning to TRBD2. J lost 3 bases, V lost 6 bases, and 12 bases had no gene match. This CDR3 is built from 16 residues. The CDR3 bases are TGTGCCAGCAGCCCGGAAGGACTAGTAAAAACAGATACGCAGTATTTT. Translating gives CASSPEGLVKTDTQYF.